The clone carrying this T cell receptor beta chain came up many times. Germline values: CDR1 DFQATT, CDR2 SNEGSKA (reference sequence). V was clipped by 6 bases and J by 5 bases; unmatched bases: 12. This CDR3 has 14 residues. As it was prepared, the TCRbeta library received unique molecular identifiers. TCRdb re-called the PCR reads with MiXCR, one entry per CDR3 protein. This repertoire shows 65,000 to 85,000 distinct CDR3 sequences, approximately 10% found once; its top ten account for around 14%. The sample belongs to a study of T-cell reconstitution after alpha-beta-depleted transplantation in children.

V gene TRBV20-1 combines with J gene TRBJ2-5; TRBD2 matches at 7 bases. This sequence was found in a boy aged 10-17 years with acute myeloid leukemia, due to receive a stem cell transplant. Sample: PBMCs, taken before TCRalphabeta/CD19-depleted stem cell transplant. CDR3: CSAYQAGREETQYF. The CDR3 DNA reads TGCAGTGCCTACCAGGCGGGGAGGGAGGAGACCCAGTACTTC.